This T cell receptor (beta chain) was identified in a study of control samples from healthy donors and cancer patients. Only in-frame clones appear in the TCRdb table, and some are missing; sequencing was by immunoSEQ multiplex PCR. Here the sample spans over 150,000 clones, approximately 94% being singletons. The germline gives CDR1 MNHEY, CDR2 SMNVEV (reference sequence). V was clipped by 2 bases and J by 5 bases, with 7 bases between them. The CDR3 runs 13 residues. The receptor was isolated from a man aged 40-55 years in good health. This chain connects TRBV27 to TRBJ2-1; no reliable D call. Specimen: blood. CDR3 coding DNA: TGTGCCAGCAGTTTACGCCTTGACAATGAGCAGTTCTTC. It translates to CASSLRLDNEQFF.